This T cell receptor beta chain was found in a study of identical twins (dated by TCRdb to about 2016). About the full investigation: The study deep-sequenced TCR alpha and beta repertoires from monozygotic twins, unrelated adults of various ages and cord blood to test whether fetal clonotypes persist. Replicate twin experiments were performed at different times using different library preparation protocols to rule out contamination.

Turning to this clonotype: Its binding antigen is unknown. Base qualities were left out, and no much larger clone turns up one base away.

Overall results and qualifications from the work: The excess sharing between twins in beta out-of-frame sequences was weaker because fewer shared sequences reduced the signal-to-noise ratio. In monozygotic twins, out-of-frame TCR alpha sharing was systematically underestimated by recombination models, although the models agreed with sharing between unrelated individuals. Compared with coincidental sharing between unrelated individuals, out-of-frame TCR alpha sequences shared between twins had an excess of sequences with low generation probability. Zero-insertion analyses could be partly confounded by invariant T cells such as MAIT and iNKT, though diverse VJ usage argued against such confounding for most clonotypes. Fewer insertions were carried by abundant cord blood beta clonotypes; a weaker similar trend was observed in young adult naive repertoires, while no such trend was observed in memory repertoires. Because the same donors could not be followed over many years, conclusions were based on cross-sectional statistical analysis.

A distance of 23 bases separates the germline ends of V and J, which lose 3 bases and 5 bases respectively. The CDR3, cysteine through phenylalanine, is 17 amino acids long. Here the CDR3 DNA is all that survives: 51 bases in frame from base 1. CDR1 and CDR2, per the germline V gene, are SGHRS and YFSETQ. All donors were healthy Caucasians. Three unrelated non-twin adults were also sequenced: a male aged 18 to 30, a male aged 50 to 60 and a female aged 50 to 60. Using Miltenyi CD45RO+ enrichment and human naive T-cell isolation kits, memory (CD45RO+) and naive T cells were isolated from PBMC. Libraries were constructed by 5' RACE. Sequencing was performed on an Illumina HiSeq 2000. Template switching added a universal primer binding site, and the final cDNA carried a unique molecular identifier that allowed TCR cDNA molecules to be counted accurately. Specific primers in the conserved constant-segment region were used to synthesize first-strand cDNA for TCR alpha and beta chains. To control for contamination, each cDNA library was double barcoded with a SMART-Mk sample barcode plus Illumina barcodes. Two successive PCR steps introduced TruSeq adapter sequences along with Illumina sample barcodes. The TCR alpha and beta cDNA libraries were sequenced on the Illumina HiSeq platform using custom primers. For the original study's pipeline: MiGEC was used to process raw reads and extract unique molecular identifiers, and MiXCR was used to find CDR3 positions. Recombination models were inferred per individual with the repgenHMM and IGoR tools using an EM algorithm. Shared clonotype analysis was performed with the tcR package in R, normalizing sharing by the product of cloneset sizes. To study raw recombination free of thymic and clonal selection effects, out-of-frame nonproductive sequences were analyzed. TCRdb took the public reads, trimmed them with fastp at Q25, ran MiXCR for clone calling and kept in-frame beta chains. CDR3 protein duplicates are merged, each entry listing the most common genes and DNA. These V and J calls are TCRdb output, not the study's own analysis. The sample table shows 350,000 to 450,000 distinct CDR3 sequences, and 18% are seen once. The ten largest clones add up to approximately 12% of the sample.

The chain links TRBV5-1 with TRBJ1-1; the D gene identity is not certain. Sequencing was carried out using naive T cells sorted from blood. The cell subset or site label of this sample denotes: cells isolated with a human naive T-cell isolation kit. The clonotype was recovered from a man aged 45-65 years in good health. The CDR3 has the sequence CASSSEESDLGRTEAFF. The nucleotides are TGCGCCAGCAGCTCGGAAGAATCGGACCTGGGGAGAACTGAAGCTTTCTTT.